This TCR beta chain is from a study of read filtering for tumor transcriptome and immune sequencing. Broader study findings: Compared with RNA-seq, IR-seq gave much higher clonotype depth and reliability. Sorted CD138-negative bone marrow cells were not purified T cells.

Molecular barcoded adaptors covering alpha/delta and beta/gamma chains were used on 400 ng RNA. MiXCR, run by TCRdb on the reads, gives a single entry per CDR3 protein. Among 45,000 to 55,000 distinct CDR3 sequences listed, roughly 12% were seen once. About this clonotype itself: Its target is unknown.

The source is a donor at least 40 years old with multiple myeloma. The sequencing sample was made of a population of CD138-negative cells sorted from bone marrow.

The CDR3 spells CSARDETFPNEQFF. The CDR3 region has the DNA TGCAGTGCTAGAGATGAAACCTTCCCCAATGAGCAGTTCTTC. The genes are TRBV20-1 and TRBJ2-1; no reliable D call. Germline V gives CDR1 DFQATT, CDR2 SNEGSKA (reference sequence). The CDR3 spans 14 residues. V was shortened by 0 bases and J by 6 bases, with 12 bases between the two germline ends.